Sequencing of this T cell receptor beta chain was carried out in a study of T cell repertoires in cytomegalovirus infection. The table lists this clonotype with a few counts. Its antigen remains unknown. Trimming shortened V by 0 bases and J by 6 bases, and 11 bases separated the two germline ends. This CDR3 region has 14 residues. Per the germline V gene, CDR1 is LNHNV and CDR2 is YYDKDF (reference sequence). TCRdb fed the reads into MiXCR, producing one record per CDR3 protein. The sample has about 340,000 distinct CDR3 sequences, 25% to 35% seen once. This sequence originates from a human donor in good health (CMV status not recorded). Some clones in this sample may be carry-over from other donors' samples. The chain combines TRBV15 with TRBJ1-1, with D tentatively TRBD1 (6 bases). This material consisted of cultured PBMCs, taken from culture after CMV antigen stimulation. CDR3 nucleotides: TGTGCCACCAGCAGAGAGAGGGGGAGGGCTGAAGCTTTCTTT. Translating it yields CATSRERGRAEAFF.